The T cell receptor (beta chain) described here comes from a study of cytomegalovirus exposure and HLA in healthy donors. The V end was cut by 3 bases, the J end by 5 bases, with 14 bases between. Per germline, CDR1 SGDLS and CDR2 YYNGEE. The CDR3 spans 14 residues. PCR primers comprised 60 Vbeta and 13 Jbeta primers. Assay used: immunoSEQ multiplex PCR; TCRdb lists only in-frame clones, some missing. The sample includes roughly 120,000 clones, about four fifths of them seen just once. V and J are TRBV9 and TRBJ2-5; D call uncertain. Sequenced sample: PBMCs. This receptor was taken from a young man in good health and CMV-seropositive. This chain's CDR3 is CASSAQSRRETQYF. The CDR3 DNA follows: TGTGCCAGCAGCGCCCAATCTAGACGGGAGACCCAGTACTTC.